Each of the 9 T cell receptor beta chains below was sequenced from the same sample in a study of T-cell memory formation after mild COVID-19. TCRdb re-analysed the 5' RACE reads in MiXCR, keeping a single row per CDR3 protein. The sample contains 450,000 to 700,000 distinct CDR3 sequences, more than 15% of which appear only once. Sequencing was performed on PBMCs or a T cell subset sorted from them (not recorded which). All receptors come from an adult woman who had mild COVID-19 (a few samples of this study predate the infection). Cell type and time point are not known.

This clonotype was seen only a few times. V is TRBV19 and J is TRBJ2-2; D remains ambiguous. This CDR3 has 13 residues. Germline CDR1 and CDR2: LNHDA and SQIVND (reference sequence). V was shortened by 1 base and J by 7 bases, with 7 bases between the two germline ends. The chain's CDR3 is CASSIGRYGELFF. The CDR3 region has the DNA TGTGCCAGTAGTATAGGTCGCTACGGGGAGCTGTTTTTT.

This chain links TRBV3-1 with TRBJ1-4, with D possibly matching TRBD1 (5 bases). The CDR3 has 14 residues. V lost 5 bases and J lost 3, with 10 bases in between. Germline V lookup: CDR1 LGHDT, CDR2 YNNKEL (reference sequence). CDR3 region: CASSTGLPNEKLFF. The CDR3 DNA reads TGTGCCAGCAGCACGGGACTTCCTAATGAAAAACTGTTTTTT.

This clonotype showed up many times. The junction and the germline gene differ at one end; a read error may be behind it. CDR3 loop: CASSPTLSNTGELFF. The CDR3 bases are TGTGCTAGCAGCCCCACTCTTTCGAACACCGGGGAGCTGTTTTTT. V and J are TRBV7-7 and TRBJ2-2; no clear D. CDR3 length: 15 amino acids. Germline lookup yields CDR1 SSHAT and CDR2 FNYEAQ (reference sequence).

The chain joins TRBV3-1 to TRBJ2-1, with 7 nucleotides matching TRBD2. Germline V CDR1 and CDR2: LGHDT, YNNKEL (reference sequence). J lost 9 bases, V lost 1 base, and 6 bases had no gene match. The CDR3 is 14 residues long. The CDR3: CASSQAGGRGEQFF. The CDR3 nucleotides read TGTGCCAGCAGCCAAGCGGGGGGACGGGGTGAGCAGTTCTTC.

This clonotype was observed many times. The chain links TRBV6-2 or TRBV6-3 to TRBJ1-1; tentatively, D is TRBD1 (6 bases). V lost 3 bases and J lost 3, with 8 bases in between. The V gene's germline CDR1 is MNHEY and CDR2 SVGEGT. This CDR3 has 13 residues. The CDR3 loop reads CASSYGGHTEAFF. Written as DNA, the CDR3 is TGTGCCAGCAGTTATGGGGGGCACACTGAAGCTTTCTTT.

This clonotype was detected only a few times. The genes are TRBV7-3 and TRBJ2-2, with TRBD2 as a possible D gene (5 bases). Germline V CDR1 and CDR2: SGHTA, FQGTGA. Trimming shortened V by 1 base and J by 7 bases, and 7 bases separated the two germline ends. The CDR3 is 13 amino acids. The DNA for the CDR3 is TGTGCCAGCAGCTTAATCGGGGTCGGGGAGCTGTTTTTT. This codes for CASSLIGVGELFF.

V gene TRBV9 combines with J gene TRBJ2-7; 8 positions match TRBD1. Germline CDR1 is SGDLS and CDR2 is YYNGEE. This CDR3 has 14 amino acids. The V and J ends lost 1 base and 3 bases, in that order; junction bases with no gene match: 3. CDR3 nucleotide sequence: TGTGCCAGCAGCGTAACAGGGGGGAACTACGAGCAGTACTTC. It is translated as CASSVTGGNYEQYF.

The chain employs TRBV7-2 and TRBJ2-3, with 10 bases aligning to TRBD1. With V trimmed by 6 bases and J by 2 bases, 5 bases remained unmatched. The CDR3 is made up of 15 amino acids. The V gene's germline CDR1 is SGHTA and CDR2 FQGNSA. DNA for the CDR3: TGTGCCAGCAGTCGACAGGGGGCTTTCACAGATACGCAGTATTTT. Protein sequence: CASSRQGAFTDTQYF.

This clonotype was detected only a few times. The genes are TRBV12-3 or TRBV12-4 and TRBJ1-4, with TRBD1 matching 8 bases. This CDR3 has 14 residues. The V gene end was trimmed by 3 bases and the J gene end by 7 bases; junction bases not matched to a gene: 4. The CDR3 spells CASSLPGGGEKLFF. CDR3 in DNA: TGTGCCAGCAGTTTGCCAGGGGGCGGTGAAAAACTGTTTTTT.